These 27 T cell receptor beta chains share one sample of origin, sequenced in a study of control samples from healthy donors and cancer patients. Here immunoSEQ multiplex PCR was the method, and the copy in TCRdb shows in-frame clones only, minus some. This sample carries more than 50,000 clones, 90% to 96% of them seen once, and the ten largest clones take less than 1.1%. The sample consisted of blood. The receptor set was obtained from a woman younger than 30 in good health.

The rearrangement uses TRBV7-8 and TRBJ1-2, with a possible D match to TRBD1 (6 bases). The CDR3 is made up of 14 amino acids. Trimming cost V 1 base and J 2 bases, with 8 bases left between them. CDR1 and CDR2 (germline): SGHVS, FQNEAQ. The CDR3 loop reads CASSLGQVNYGYTF. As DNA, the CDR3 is TGTGCCAGCAGCTTAGGACAGGTGAACTATGGCTACACCTTC.

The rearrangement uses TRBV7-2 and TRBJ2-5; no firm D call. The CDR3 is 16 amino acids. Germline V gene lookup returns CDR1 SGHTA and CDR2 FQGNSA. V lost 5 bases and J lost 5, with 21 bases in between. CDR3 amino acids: CASSRQGPGVSETQYF. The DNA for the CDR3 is TGTGCCAGCAGCCGTCAAGGACCTGGGGTTTCCGAGACCCAGTACTTC.

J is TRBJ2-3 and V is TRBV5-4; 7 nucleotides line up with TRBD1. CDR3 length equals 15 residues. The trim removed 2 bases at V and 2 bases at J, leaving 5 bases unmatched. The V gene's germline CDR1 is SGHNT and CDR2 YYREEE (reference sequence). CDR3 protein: CASSLIGGPTDTQYF. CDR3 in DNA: TGTGCCAGCAGCTTAATAGGGGGCCCCACAGATACGCAGTATTTT.

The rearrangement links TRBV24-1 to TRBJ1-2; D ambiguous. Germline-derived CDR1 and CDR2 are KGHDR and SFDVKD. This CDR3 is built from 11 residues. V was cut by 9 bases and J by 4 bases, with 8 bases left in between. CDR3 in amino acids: CATQEGYGYTF. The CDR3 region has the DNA TGTGCCACCCAGGAAGGCTATGGCTACACCTTC.

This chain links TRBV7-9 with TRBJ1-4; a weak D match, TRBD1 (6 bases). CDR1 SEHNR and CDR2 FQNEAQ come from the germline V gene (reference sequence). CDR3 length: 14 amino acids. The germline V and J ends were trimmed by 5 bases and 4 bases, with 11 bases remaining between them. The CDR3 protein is CASSPTGYNEKLFF. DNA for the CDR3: TGTGCCAGCAGCCCTACAGGGTATAATGAAAAACTGTTTTTT.

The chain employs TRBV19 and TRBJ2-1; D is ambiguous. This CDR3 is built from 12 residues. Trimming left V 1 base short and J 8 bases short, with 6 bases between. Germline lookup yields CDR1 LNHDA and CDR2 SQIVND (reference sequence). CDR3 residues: CASSIVGYEQFF. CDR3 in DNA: TGTGCCAGTAGTATAGTCGGGTATGAGCAGTTCTTC. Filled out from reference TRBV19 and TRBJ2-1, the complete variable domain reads DGGITQSPKYLFRKEGQNVTLSCEQNLNHDAMYWYRQDPGQGLRLIYYSQIVNDFQKGDIAEGYSVSREKKESFPLTVTSAQKNPTAFYLCASSIVGYEQFFGPGTRLTVL.

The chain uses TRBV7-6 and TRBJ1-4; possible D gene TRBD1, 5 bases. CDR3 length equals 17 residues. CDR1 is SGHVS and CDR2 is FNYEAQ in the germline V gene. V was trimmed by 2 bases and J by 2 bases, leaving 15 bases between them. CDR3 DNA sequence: TGTGCCAGCAGCTTATTTGGGGACGGCGGGACTAATGAAAAACTGTTTTTT. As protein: CASSLFGDGGTNEKLFF.

In nucleotides, the CDR3 is TGTGCCAGCAGCTTAGTTCCCCAGACTAGCGGGGGGGTTGGGTTCTTC. This sequence encodes CASSLVPQTSGGVGFF. This chain links TRBV11-2 with TRBJ2-1, with 14 bases fitting TRBD2. Germline values: CDR1 SGHAT, CDR2 FQNNGV. V lost 1 base and J lost 15; bases outside the gene matches: 11. The CDR3 totals 16 residues. The entire variable domain, with the rest obtained from reference TRBV11-2 and TRBJ2-1, is as follows: EAGVAQSPRYKIIEKRQSVAFWCNPISGHATLYWYQQILGQGPKLLIQFQNNGVVDDSQLPKDRFSAERLKGVDSTLKIQPAKLEDSAVYLCASSLVPQTSGGVGFFGPGTRLTVL.

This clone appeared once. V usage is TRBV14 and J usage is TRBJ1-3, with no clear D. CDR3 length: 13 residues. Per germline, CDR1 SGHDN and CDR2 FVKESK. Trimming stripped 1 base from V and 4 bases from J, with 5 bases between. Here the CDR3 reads CASSQAGGNTIYF. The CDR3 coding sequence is TGTGCCAGCAGCCAAGCTGGCGGAAACACCATATATTTT.

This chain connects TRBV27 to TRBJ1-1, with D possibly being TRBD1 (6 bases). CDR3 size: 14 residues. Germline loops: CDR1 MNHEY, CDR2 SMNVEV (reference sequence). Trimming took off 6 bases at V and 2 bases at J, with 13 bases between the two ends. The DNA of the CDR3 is TGTGCCAGCAGAAGGACAGCACCAAACACTGAAGCTTTCTTT. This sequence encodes CASRRTAPNTEAFF.

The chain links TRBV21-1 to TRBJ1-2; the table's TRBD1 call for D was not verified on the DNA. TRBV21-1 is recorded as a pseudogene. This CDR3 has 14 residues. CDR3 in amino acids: CASRNGTGDYGYTF. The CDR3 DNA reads TGTGCCAGCAGAAACGGTACAGGGGACTATGGCTACACCTTC.

DNA for the CDR3: TGTGCCAGCAGCCGTTCGGGAATATTTTACAATGAGCAGTTCTTC. Translating gives CASSRSGIFYNEQFF. V and J are TRBV14 and TRBJ2-1, with D maybe TRBD2 (5 bases). The germline CDR1 and CDR2 sequences are SGHDN and FVKESK. The V end lost 4 bases, the J end lost 4 bases, and 14 bases lay between the germline ends. The CDR3 spans 15 residues.

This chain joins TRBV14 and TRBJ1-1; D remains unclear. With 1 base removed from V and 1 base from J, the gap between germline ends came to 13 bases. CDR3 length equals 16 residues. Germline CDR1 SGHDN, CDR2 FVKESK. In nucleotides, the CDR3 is TGTGCCAGCAGCCAAGTCAAGGGCAGACCGAACACTGAAGCTTTCTTT. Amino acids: CASSQVKGRPNTEAFF.

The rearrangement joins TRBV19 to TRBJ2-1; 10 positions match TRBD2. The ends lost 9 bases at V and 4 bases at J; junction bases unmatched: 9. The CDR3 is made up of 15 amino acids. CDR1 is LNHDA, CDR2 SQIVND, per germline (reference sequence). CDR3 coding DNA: TGTGCCAGCACTAAATCTAGCGGGGGTTACAATGAGCAGTTCTTC. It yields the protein CASTKSSGGYNEQFF.

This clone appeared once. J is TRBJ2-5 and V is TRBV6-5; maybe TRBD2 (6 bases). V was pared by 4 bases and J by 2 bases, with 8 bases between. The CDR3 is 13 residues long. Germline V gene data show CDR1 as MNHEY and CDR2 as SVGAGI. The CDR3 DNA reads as TGTGCCAGCAGTTGGGAGGCTCAAGAGACCCAGTACTTC. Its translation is CASSWEAQETQYF.

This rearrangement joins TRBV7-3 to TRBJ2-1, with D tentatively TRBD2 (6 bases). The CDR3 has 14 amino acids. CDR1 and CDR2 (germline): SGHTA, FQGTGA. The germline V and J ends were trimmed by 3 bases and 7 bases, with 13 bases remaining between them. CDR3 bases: TGTGCCAGCAGCTTGGGACTCCACAAAAATGAGCAGTTCTTC. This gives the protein CASSLGLHKNEQFF.

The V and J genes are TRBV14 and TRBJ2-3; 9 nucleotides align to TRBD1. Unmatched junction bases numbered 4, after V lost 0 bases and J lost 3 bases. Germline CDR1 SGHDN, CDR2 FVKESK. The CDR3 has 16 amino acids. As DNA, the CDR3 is TGTGCCAGCAGCCAAGATCGACAGGGGGTAACAGATACGCAGTATTTT. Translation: CASSQDRQGVTDTQYF.

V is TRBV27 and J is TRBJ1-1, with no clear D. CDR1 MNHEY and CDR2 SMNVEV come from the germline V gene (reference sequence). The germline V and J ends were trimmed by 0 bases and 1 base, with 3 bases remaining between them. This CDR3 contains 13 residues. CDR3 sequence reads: CASSLSENTEAFF. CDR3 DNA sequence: TGTGCCAGCAGTTTATCAGAGAACACTGAAGCTTTCTTT.

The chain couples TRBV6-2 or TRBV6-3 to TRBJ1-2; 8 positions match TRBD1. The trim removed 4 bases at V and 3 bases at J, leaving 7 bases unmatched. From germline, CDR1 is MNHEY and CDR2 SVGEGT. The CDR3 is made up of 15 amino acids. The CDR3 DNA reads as TGTGCCAGCAGTTCCGTGACAGGGGATCACTATGGCTACACCTTC. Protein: CASSSVTGDHYGYTF.

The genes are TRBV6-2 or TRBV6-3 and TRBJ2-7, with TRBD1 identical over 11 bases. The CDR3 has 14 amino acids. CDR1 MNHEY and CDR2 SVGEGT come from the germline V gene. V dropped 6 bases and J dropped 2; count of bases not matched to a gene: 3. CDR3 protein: CASSRDRGTYEQYF. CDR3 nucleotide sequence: TGTGCCAGCAGCCGGGACAGGGGGACCTACGAGCAGTACTTC.

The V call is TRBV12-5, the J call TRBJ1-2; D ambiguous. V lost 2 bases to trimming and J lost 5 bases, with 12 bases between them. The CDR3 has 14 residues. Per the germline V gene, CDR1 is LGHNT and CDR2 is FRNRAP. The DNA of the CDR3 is TGTGCTAGTGGTTTGCCGGACCCGAGTTATGGCTACACCTTC. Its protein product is CASGLPDPSYGYTF.

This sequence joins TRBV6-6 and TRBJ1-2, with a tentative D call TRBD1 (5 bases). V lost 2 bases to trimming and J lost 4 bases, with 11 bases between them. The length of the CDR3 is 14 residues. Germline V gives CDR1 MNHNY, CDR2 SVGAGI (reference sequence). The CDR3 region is CASSYEGIPYGYTF. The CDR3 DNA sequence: TGTGCCAGCAGTTACGAGGGGATTCCCTATGGCTACACCTTC.

The CDR3 DNA sequence: TGTGCCAGCAGCTTGACGCAGGGGGGGACTGAAGCTTTCTTT. Translating gives CASSLTQGGTEAFF. This chain links TRBV5-4 with TRBJ1-1; 7 bases are shared with TRBD1. The germline V gene has CDR1 SGHNT and CDR2 YYREEE (reference sequence). The CDR3 contains 14 residues. The V gene end was trimmed by 1 base and the J gene end by 5 bases; junction bases not matched to a gene: 5.

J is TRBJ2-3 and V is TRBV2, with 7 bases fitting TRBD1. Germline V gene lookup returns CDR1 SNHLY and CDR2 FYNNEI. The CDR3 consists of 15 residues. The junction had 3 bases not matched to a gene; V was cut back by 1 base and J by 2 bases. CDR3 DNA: TGTGCCAGCAGTGAAGAAAAGGGGGCCACAGATACGCAGTATTTT. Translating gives CASSEEKGATDTQYF. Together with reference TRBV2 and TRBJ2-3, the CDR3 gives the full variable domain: EPEVTQTPSHQVTQMGQEVILRCVPISNHLYFYWYRQILGQKVEFLVSFYNNEISEKSEIFDDQFSVERPDGSNFTLKIRSTKLEDSAMYFCASSEEKGATDTQYFGPGTRLTVL.

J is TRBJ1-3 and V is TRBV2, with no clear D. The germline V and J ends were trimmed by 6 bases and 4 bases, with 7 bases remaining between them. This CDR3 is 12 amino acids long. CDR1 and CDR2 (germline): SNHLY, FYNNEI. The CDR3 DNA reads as TGTGCCAGCAGGTTTGCGGGAAACACCATATATTTT. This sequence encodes CASRFAGNTIYF.

The CDR3 loop is CASSRRTSSYNEQFF. The CDR3 DNA is TGTGCCAGCAGCCGAAGGACCAGCTCCTACAATGAGCAGTTCTTC. The rearrangement uses TRBV3-1 (or the pseudogene TRBV3-2) and TRBJ2-1; D uncertain. The CDR3 is 15 residues long. Per germline, CDR1 LGHDT and CDR2 YNNKEL (reference sequence). V was shortened by 4 bases and J by 0 bases, with 10 bases between the two germline ends.

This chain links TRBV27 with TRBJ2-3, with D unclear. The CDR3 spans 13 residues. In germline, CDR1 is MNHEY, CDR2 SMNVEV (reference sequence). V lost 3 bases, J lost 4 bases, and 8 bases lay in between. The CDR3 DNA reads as TGTGCCAGCAGTTTGCAGCGCGCAGATACGCAGTATTTT. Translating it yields CASSLQRADTQYF.